This TCR beta chain was identified during a study of T cell changes during pregnancy in multiple sclerosis. Germline CDR1 and CDR2: SQVTM and ANQGSEA. The CDR3 contains 16 residues. J was trimmed by 7 bases and V by 4 bases; bases with no gene match: 15. Measured with immunoSEQ multiplex PCR; TCRdb has only the in-frame clones, and not every one. The sample lists 40,000 or so clones, around nine tenths seen once, with around 1.2% in the top ten. Source: peripheral blood, taken before pregnancy. J is TRBJ2-1 and V is TRBV29-1; the match to TRBD1 covers 8 bases. The receptor comes from a female donor with multiple sclerosis, enrolled in a pregnancy study. The CDR3 protein is CSVVRTGKRTGNEQFF. The CDR3 DNA reads as TGCAGCGTTGTCCGGACAGGGAAGAGGACGGGGAATGAGCAGTTCTTC.